This entry lists 6 T cell receptor beta chains sequenced from one sample in a study of shared clonotypes between healthy human individuals. Profiled with immunoSEQ multiplex PCR; TCRdb holds only in-frame clones, not every one. This sample yields approximately 810,000 clones, of which 80% to 95% are seen a single time; approximately 25% belongs to the top ten. Cells designated naive CD8 were CD45RO-negative and were positively selected for CCR7, with terminally differentiated effector memory CD45RA+ cells excluded. The sequencing input was naive CD8+ T cells sorted from blood. The receptors originated from a man aged 25 to 40 in good health.

CDR3 residues: CASSYQLSGANVLTF. Written as DNA, the CDR3 is TGTGCCAGCAGCTACCAACTCTCTGGGGCCAACGTCCTGACTTTC. The J gene is TRBJ2-6, the V gene TRBV7-3; D remains ambiguous. V lost 4 bases, J lost 0 bases, and 7 bases lay in between. The CDR3 is 15 amino acids. CDR1 and CDR2 from the germline V gene are SGHTA and FQGTGA.

This chain connects TRBV6-1 to TRBJ2-7, with 7 bases aligning to TRBD2. This CDR3 has 15 residues. Germline V gene sequence: CDR1 MNHNS, CDR2 SASEGT. Unmatched junction bases numbered 8, after V lost 6 bases and J lost 0 bases. The CDR3 DNA sequence: TGTGCCAGCAGGGAACTAGCGACGAGCTCCTACGAGCAGTACTTC. Amino acid sequence: CASRELATSSYEQYF.

The rearrangement uses TRBV30 and TRBJ2-1; D uncertain. This CDR3 comprises 16 residues. From germline, CDR1 is GTSNPN and CDR2 SVGIG (reference sequence). Trimming took 1 base from V and 3 from J, leaving 16 bases between them. Here the CDR3 DNA reads TGTGCCTGGAGTGATACAAAATTGATAATCTACAATGAGCAGTTCTTC. Protein product: CAWSDTKLIIYNEQFF.

The chain links TRBV4-1 to TRBJ2-7; D possibly matches TRBD1 or TRBD2 (5 bases each). The V gene lost 1 base and the J gene lost 0 bases, with 13 bases spanning the gap. CDR3 size: 16 residues. The germline CDR1 and CDR2 sequences are MGHRA and YSYEKL. This CDR3 is CASSQGGEPSSYEQYF. The CDR3 DNA is TGCGCCAGCAGCCAAGGAGGGGAGCCCAGCTCCTACGAGCAGTACTTC.

This chain connects TRBV28 to TRBJ2-1, with D tentatively TRBD1 (6 bases). CDR1 and CDR2 (germline): MDHEN, SYDVKM. There are 15 residues in the CDR3. Trimming stripped 2 bases from V and 6 bases from J, with 14 bases between. Here the CDR3 reads CASSLIGQRLNEQFF. DNA of the CDR3: TGTGCCAGCAGTTTAATTGGACAGAGGCTCAATGAGCAGTTCTTC.

The genes are TRBV5-1 and TRBJ2-4; maybe TRBD1 (5 bases). Trimming left V 0 bases short and J 5 bases short, with 21 bases between. CDR1 SGHRS and CDR2 YFSETQ come from the germline V gene. The CDR3 totals 18 residues. In nucleotides, the CDR3 is TGCGCCAGCAGCTTGGCACAACCCCAAAGGGGCGAAGAAAACATTCAGTACTTC. It is translated as CASSLAQPQRGEENIQYF.